This T cell receptor beta chain was sequenced during a study of monozygotic twins with inflammatory bowel disease. General study findings and limits: Compared with healthy co-twins, IBD patients showed reduced TCRbeta repertoire diversity by inverse Simpson.

For every TCR library, approximately 3,300 ng of total RNA was used. During cDNA synthesis, UMIs that each contained a 6-nucleotide sample barcode were added by means of template switching. TCRdb re-analyzed the 5' RACE reads; it lists each CDR3 protein once, without DNA. Recorded here are 300,000 to 400,000 distinct CDR3 sequences; the top ten clones represent approximately 2%. Concerning this clonotype: The antigen is not known.

Blood was collected, roughly 2.5 ml per donor. The sequencing sample was made of blood. The clonotype originates from a human donor with ulcerative colitis or Crohn's disease, or a healthy co-twin of an affected twin (not recorded which).

Here the CDR3 reads CASSLDINTEAFF. V and J are TRBV11-2 and TRBJ1-1. Germline CDR1 SGHAT, CDR2 FQNNGV. The CDR3 length is 13 residues.